Following are 10 T cell receptor beta chains from one sample sequenced in a study of T cells in Graves' hyperthyroidism and ophthalmopathy. What was amplified from RNA transcripts were TCR beta CDR3 regions. A set of HTBI primers served as the primers for a first-round RT-PCR of the TCR CDR3. TCRdb recomputed calls from the multiplex PCR reads with MiXCR, one row per CDR3 protein. The sample has around 420,000 distinct CDR3 sequences; approximately 14% are singletons. The sample was blood. All receptors derive from a woman aged 18 to 35 with Graves' hyperthyroidism.

This clonotype was counted many times. V gene TRBV28 combines with J gene TRBJ2-7; D is unresolved. CDR3 length equals 11 residues. In germline, CDR1 is MDHEN, CDR2 SYDVKM. V was trimmed by 6 bases and J by 3 bases, leaving 6 bases between them. In nucleotides, the CDR3 is TGTGCCAGCAGGTCGCGCTACGAGCAGTACTTC. Amino acids: CASRSRYEQYF.

Many counts were recorded for this clonotype. This chain connects TRBV28 to TRBJ2-7, with D unclear. V gave up 3 bases and J gave up 6 bases, with 15 bases separating them. Germline CDR1 is MDHEN and CDR2 is SYDVKM. This CDR3 has 14 amino acids. The CDR3 reads CASSFRGGQIEQYF. In DNA form, the CDR3 reads TGTGCCAGCAGTTTTCGAGGTGGGCAGATCGAGCAGTACTTC. Combining the CDR3 with reference TRBV28 and TRBJ2-7 gives the whole variable domain DVKVTQSSRYLVKRTGEKVFLECVQDMDHENMFWYRQDPGLGLRLIYFSYDVKMKEKGDIPEGYSVSREKKERFSLILESASTNQTSMYLCASSFRGGQIEQYFGPGTRLTVT.

This clonotype came up many times. V is TRBV6-2 or TRBV6-3 and J is TRBJ2-5; 8 bases map to TRBD2. V trimming: 2 bases; J trimming: 4 bases; junction bases outside the gene matches: 12. CDR3 length: 17 amino acids. Germline-derived CDR1 and CDR2 are MNHEY and SVGEGT. The CDR3 sequence is CASSYPLGGLVGETQYF. The CDR3 DNA is TGTGCCAGCAGTTACCCCCTCGGGGGACTAGTAGGAGAGACCCAGTACTTC.

This clonotype was counted between two and nine times. The chain carries TRBV7-9 and TRBJ1-2, with 8 nucleotides matching TRBD1. This CDR3 region has 15 residues. Trimming cost V 5 bases and J 4 bases; bases outside gene matches: 9. Per the germline V gene, CDR1 is SEHNR and CDR2 is FQNEAQ (reference sequence). CDR3 sequence reads: CASSETGVSPYGYTF. As DNA, the CDR3 is TGTGCCAGCAGCGAGACAGGGGTTTCCCCCTATGGCTACACCTTC.

The chain has TRBV12-3 or TRBV12-4 and TRBJ2-5; 12 bases fit TRBD2. The V gene end was trimmed by 5 bases and the J gene end by 3 bases; junction bases not matched to a gene: 1. CDR3 length equals 14 residues. DNA of the CDR3: TGTGCCAGCAGTCCTAGCGGGGGGGAAGAGACCCAGTACTTC. Amino acids: CASSPSGGEETQYF.

V and J are TRBV28 and TRBJ2-1; unclear D gene. V was clipped by 6 bases and J by 0 bases, with 12 bases between them. This CDR3 contains 15 residues. Germline V CDR1 and CDR2: MDHEN, SYDVKM. The CDR3 region is CASSRTPHSYNEQFF. The CDR3 DNA follows: TGTGCCAGCAGCCGTACTCCCCACTCCTACAATGAGCAGTTCTTC.

The V call is TRBV9, the J call TRBJ1-2; D unclear. The CDR3 covers 13 residues. The germline gives CDR1 SGDLS, CDR2 YYNGEE. The V end was cut by 0 bases, the J end by 3 bases, with 6 bases between. This CDR3 reads CASSVGSDYGYTF. The CDR3 DNA sequence: TGTGCCAGCAGCGTAGGGAGCGACTATGGCTACACCTTC.

The chain recombines TRBV5-4 with TRBJ2-3; 10 bases match TRBD2. Germline CDR1 is SGHNT and CDR2 is YYREEE (reference sequence). The CDR3 has 15 amino acids. V lost 3 bases and J lost 4; bases outside the gene matches: 5. CDR3 protein: CASSSFSGGSDTQYF. The CDR3 DNA sequence: TGTGCCAGCAGCTCCTTTAGCGGGGGGTCAGATACGCAGTATTTT.

This sequence joins TRBV4-2 and TRBJ2-5; 7 positions match TRBD1. The CDR3 sequence is 16 residues long. V was pared by 8 bases and J by 0 bases, with 12 bases of the junction left unmatched. CDR1 is LGHNA and CDR2 is YNFKEQ in the germline V gene. CDR3 nucleotide sequence: TGTGCCAGCGGACAACCGGGACAGCCGTACCAAGAGACCCAGTACTTC. It encodes CASGQPGQPYQETQYF.

This clonotype was detected many times. This rearrangement joins TRBV6-2 or TRBV6-3 to TRBJ2-7, with D uncertain. V was cut by 6 bases and J by 2 bases, with 11 bases left in between. The CDR3 extends over 13 amino acids. Germline lookup yields CDR1 MNHEY and CDR2 SVGEGT. The CDR3 DNA reads as TGTGCCAGCAGCCTATCCCTCGCCTACGAGCAGTACTTC. It codes for CASSLSLAYEQYF.